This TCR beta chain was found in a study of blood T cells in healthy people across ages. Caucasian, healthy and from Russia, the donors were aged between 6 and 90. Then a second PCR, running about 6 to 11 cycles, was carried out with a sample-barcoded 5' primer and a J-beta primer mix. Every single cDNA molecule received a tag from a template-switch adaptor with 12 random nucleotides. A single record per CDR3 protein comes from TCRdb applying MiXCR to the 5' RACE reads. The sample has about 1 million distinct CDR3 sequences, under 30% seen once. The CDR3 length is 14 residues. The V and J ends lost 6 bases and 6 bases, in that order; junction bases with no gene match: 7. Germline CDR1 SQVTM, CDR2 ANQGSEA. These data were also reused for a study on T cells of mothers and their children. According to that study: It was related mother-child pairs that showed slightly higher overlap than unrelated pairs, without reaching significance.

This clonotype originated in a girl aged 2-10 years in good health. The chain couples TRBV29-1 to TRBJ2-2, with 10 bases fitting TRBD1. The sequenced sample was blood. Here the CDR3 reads CSVPGQGKSGELFF. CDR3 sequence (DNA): TGCAGCGTGCCGGGACAGGGGAAATCCGGGGAGCTGTTTTTT.